This TCR beta chain was obtained from a study of cytomegalovirus exposure and HLA in healthy donors (dated by TCRdb to 2016 to 2017). About the full investigation: An earlier analysis of roughly 630 of the donors reported roughly 300 Gb of sequence data and 117 million unique TCR beta sequences from 150 million to 200 million T cells. An early release that covered 640 HLA-typed donors contained approximately 320 gigabases of sequencing data and 70 million to 100 million unique TCR sequences. Along with the approximately 670-subject first cohort, a separate validation cohort of approximately 110 different subjects was used. The T cell repertoires of 666 subjects were profiled by immunosequencing and related to cytomegalovirus serostatus. To predict cytomegalovirus infection status, the study combined high-throughput TCR immunosequencing, statistical association of individual TCRs with disease status, and machine learning. The study aimed to test whether signatures of past pathogen exposure could be identified by cataloging public T cell receptors. Roughly 5 DR-DQ haplotypes were handled as single units for association and clustering because linkage in the cohort was strong. The genetic ancestry cluster associated with self-reported Caucasian donors included 81% of the roughly 360 genotyped donors. HLA typing covered class I and class II loci at four-digit resolution. On average, around 200,000 unique TCR beta nucleotide sequences were sequenced per donor among about 400 genotyped donors of the cohort, with roughly 20% of those sequences being non-productive. An earlier analysis of fewer than 750 of the donors used high-throughput TCR beta sequencing to judge whether each TCR beta V gene segment behaved as functional or pseudogenic. To study patterns of TCR occurrence, a later analysis re-analyzed previously published TCR beta repertoires from around 660 donors and added high-resolution HLA genotyping. Rather than drawing on any new phenotypic data, the later analysis identified candidate immune exposures from TCR beta sequences and the way those sequences occurred across donors. The number of typed donors differed by locus: 629-630 for A, B, C, DRB1 and DQB1; 500 to 550 for DQA1; approximately 610 for DPA1; and roughly 490 for DPB1. Every discovery cohort repertoire had been produced on one sequencing platform. Donor age, sex, ethnicity and CMV serostatus were compiled together with the repertoire data. In a later genetic analysis, genome-wide SNP genotypes for about 55% of the roughly 700 donors were used, and that subset was treated as a discovery cohort.

Concerning this clone itself: The antigen this receptor binds is unknown. The junction differs from germline at one of its ends, possibly a read error.

The CDR3 holds 13 amino acids from the cysteine to the phenylalanine. The read is trimmed to its CDR3 DNA, 39 bases read in frame from base 1. For CDR1 and CDR2, the germline V gene (reference sequence) lists MNHEY and SMNVEV. The investigation overall reported the following: In this cohort, only TCR beta chains were sequenced, and detectable features were limited by the absence of alpha or paired-chain data. In the study, some 180 TCR beta chains were listed as associated with cytomegalovirus. Three of the identified cytomegalovirus-associated TCR beta chains were confirmed in vitro to be specific for cytomegalovirus antigens. In a later analysis, the rate of TCR association differed among HLA loci, with DRB1 alleles having the most associated TCRs and HLA-C alleles having the fewest. Cytomegalovirus status was reported to be diagnosed by the classifier with high specificity and sensitivity in both the original and validation cohorts. Seventeen rarely observed V segments, including chromosome 9 orphons, were excluded from the earlier analysis of some 590 of the donors because counts were too low. Across donors, most TCR sequences were observed very rarely, whereas some public TCRs were present in many individuals. Compared with equally common non-associated chains, HLA-associated TCR beta chains in a later analysis were more clonally expanded and had lower generation probabilities. In a later analysis, over 15,000 TCR beta sequences were associated with specific HLA alleles at a false discovery rate of 0.05. A later analysis found that most CMV-associated TCR beta chains appeared HLA-restricted, with HLA associations seemingly driven largely by CMV exposure. A cluster of highly shared sequence variants was judged likely to be a technical artifact of the sequencing pipeline. HLA typing was unavailable for some donors at each locus, so association tests used only the typed subset. A later genetic analysis associated a missense DCLRE1C variant with V-gene and J-gene trimming of TCR beta chains, and an independent cohort replicated the association. The 87-base-pair reads could not distinguish some IMGT-functional V segments, including TRBV6-2 and TRBV6-3, so those segments were excluded. A further reported finding was that TCR beta sequences accurately predicted the HLA-A and HLA-B alleles for most subjects in the first cohort. Correlated functional status among segregating V segments might be attributable to linkage disequilibrium, but an unknown experimental factor could not be ruled out. Compared with the approximately 710-donor mean, donors in an Asian-associated ancestry cluster had fewer N-insertions in productive TCRs, according to a later genetic analysis. Roughly uniform sequencing depth across donors was assumed in presence/absence analyses, although this assumption may not hold. When HLA alleles, especially DR and DQ, strongly co-occurred, attributing TCR associations to individual alleles was difficult. A later analysis reported that several top co-occurrence clusters appeared linked to parvovirus B19, influenza, CMV and Epstein-Barr virus. An earlier analysis of 587 of the donors showed that most TCR beta V segments appeared in productive rearrangements either about 87% or about 30% of the time, which broadly matched IMGT annotations. For the cohort, immune exposure information was limited to CMV serostatus. The authors suggested that the approach could potentially be extended to other disease states and immunological phenotypes.

The receptor library was made with the immunoSEQ multiplex PCR assay. A mixture of 60 forward primers for TCR Vbeta segments and 13 reverse primers for TCR Jbeta segments was used in the multiplex PCR. The CDR3 region of rearranged TCR beta genes was amplified from genomic DNA with a multiplex PCR assay. The Illumina HiSeq System was used to sequence the amplified TCR beta libraries as 87-base-pair reads. In the authors' own workflow: A later analysis tallied around 87 million unique TCR beta chains across the approximately 670 repertoires, and around 12 million of those chains were shared by two or more donors. Raw reads were error-corrected and collapsed into unique sequences by a nearest-neighbor algorithm in which closely related sequences were merged to remove PCR and sequencing errors. Alignment of CDR3 sequences to IMGT reference sequences was used to assign V, D and J gene segments. For a sequence to be retained, a match of at least six nucleotides was required to both a V gene segment and a J gene segment. A rearrangement counted as productive if the CDR3 had no stop codons and remained in frame with V and J, and every other rearrangement counted as non-productive. CDR3 was defined according to IMGT convention as the region running from the second conserved V-encoded cysteine to the conserved J-encoded phenylalanine. The earlier analysis of fewer than 700 of the donors excluded sequences that lacked an unambiguous match to a single V gene segment. In an earlier analysis of 500 to 750 of the donors, V segments were called functional above 56.7% productive rearrangements and were called segregating when the between-donor standard deviation exceeded 5%. A statistical classification framework was built to diagnose cytomegalovirus status from the catalog of TCR beta chain sequences. In a later analysis, V and J genes were assigned by comparing TCR nucleotide sequences against IMGT/GENE-DB human TR gene sequences. Using the TCRdist pipeline, a later analysis assigned CDR3 sequences along with most-parsimonious VDJ recombination scenarios. In a later analysis, each TCR beta chain was defined by its CDR3 amino acid sequence together with its V-gene family, and reads without a unique V-gene family were excluded. As a way to deal with suspected cross-contamination and a sequencing artifact, a later analysis dropped roughly 600 nucleotide sequences that were highly shared and had low generation probability. A later analysis calculated a clonal expansion index for each public chain from normalized within-repertoire ranks of inferred template counts. A later analysis computed generation probabilities with a VDJ recombination model fitted to out-of-frame rearrangements, and checked the results against IGoR. A later analysis scored TCR-TCR, TCR-HLA and TCR-CMV co-occurrence with hypergeometric tests, applying a repertoire-size bias correction to TCR pairs. In a later analysis, false discovery rates were estimated by permuting HLA or CMV assignments 20 times. In a later analysis, co-occurring TCRs were grouped with DBSCAN, and TCRdist sequence similarity was added when clustering was performed within HLA-allele-positive subsets. Co-occurrence clustering excluded repertoires with fewer than 30,000 or more than 120,000 public chains, plus five with anomalous nucleotide sharing. The table comes from immuneACCESS by way of TCRdb, which keeps in-frame sequences with V and J called. Part of the clones is missing from these tables; in studies checked, under half for an unresolved V gene and the rest for unknown reasons. That table gives V, J and clone size, and the DNA gave D and trimming. This sample has around 150,000 clones in its table, and roughly four fifths of those were observed once. The ten largest clones capture about 3.4% of the sample.

The cohort consisted of approximately 670 healthy bone marrow donors. Cohort members were all nominally healthy when sampled, although unrecorded immune exposures were likely present. The donor was CMV seronegative and was included in the group of approximately 350 seronegative cohort members. Each donor provided a peripheral blood sample, and peripheral blood mononuclear cells were used for TCR beta sequencing. The Qiagen DNeasy Blood Extraction Kit was used to extract genomic DNA from the blood cell samples. The rearrangement combines TRBV27 with TRBJ2-4, and 13 bases in between align with TRBD2. This sequence originates from a male donor in good health and CMV-seronegative. Material: PBMCs. The CDR3 amino acid sequence is: CASSLGLAGVLNF. In nucleotides, the sequence is TGTGCCAGCAGTTTAGGACTAGCGGGGGTCCTTAACTTC.